This T cell receptor (beta chain) comes out of a study of blood T cell repertoires in COVID-19. The table came from immunoSEQ multiplex PCR; TCRdb's copy has only in-frame clones and leaves some out. This table has about 250,000 clones, around 88% appearing once. Germline V gene sequence: CDR1 LGHNT, CDR2 FRNRAP. CDR3 length equals 14 residues. Trimming removed 5 bases at V and 2 bases at J, with 13 bases between. The chain links TRBV12-5 to TRBJ2-7; tentative D call: TRBD2 (7 bases). This TCR came from a man older than 75 with acute or convalescent COVID-19. Specimen: peripheral blood. The CDR3 sequence is CASGSGEGAYEQYF. DNA of the CDR3: TGTGCTAGTGGTAGCGGGGAGGGGGCCTACGAGCAGTACTTC.